The clone carrying this T cell receptor beta chain appeared once. It was during active infection that Seattle patients were enrolled and then longitudinally followed. V dropped 5 bases and J dropped 0 bases, with 8 bases sitting between them. Germline loops: CDR1 GTSNPN, CDR2 SVGIG (reference sequence). This CDR3 contains 13 residues. This specimen comes from a study of blood T cell repertoires in COVID-19. In the study overall: PBMCs, B-cell-depleted T cells, or T cells provided the cDNA or gDNA that made up the material.

Study processing details: It was from reference gene primer amplification that nucleated cell counts were estimated. Clones were read by immunoSEQ multiplex PCR, and TCRdb kept only the in-frame ones, dropping some. V, J and clone size reflect that table, while D and trimming were determined from the DNA. In the table there are 200,000 to 250,000 clones, under 85% of which are singletons. The sample taken for sequencing was peripheral blood. This TCR was sampled from a woman under 40 with COVID-19, enrolled during active disease. The V gene is TRBV30, the J gene TRBJ1-3; D is undetermined. CDR3 sequence reads: CAWARGSGNTIYF. CDR3 sequence (DNA): TGTGCCTGGGCGCGGGGCTCTGGAAACACCATATATTTT.